This T cell receptor beta chain came from a study of shared clonotypes between healthy human individuals (dated by TCRdb to the early 2020s). About the full investigation: The cohort included three men and two women between 18 and 49 years of age. For each donor, CD4 naive and CD4 memory were each given three plates, CD8 naive was given two plates, and CD8 memory was given one plate. To estimate repertoire size and how much clonotypes are shared between individuals, the study performed deep sequencing of blood TCR repertoires from five healthy adults. To increase sequencing depth and limit assay-specific biases, TCR repertoire library preparation and sequencing were carried out by different laboratories using diverse techniques. Each donor's leukapheresis produced roughly between about 0.9 and 9.5 billion PBMCs.

Broad study findings and their caveats: Incomplete sequencing was indicated by rarefaction of sorted-subset datasets, despite the large sequencing depth. Only blood was sampled, and tissue TCR repertoires likely differ from those in blood. About 4.5% of naive CD4, around 4% of naive CD8, roughly 2.5% of memory CD4, and around 0.42% of memory CD8 clonotypes were shared across a handful of donors. Pairwise subsampling led to the expectation that sequencing depth would affect the degree of clonotype sharing among donors. Compared with non-shared clonotypes, clonotypes shared by all four sorted-subset donors had higher generation probabilities. Because the study included a small number of donors, the genetic and exposure-history diversity represented was limited. Naive subsets generally had larger estimated clonotype richness than memory subsets did.

Donors were healthy HIV-negative adults with no recently reported acute infections or vaccinations. Every donor was a Caucasian adult residing in Nashville, Tennessee, USA. Magnetic negative selection was used to enrich CD4+ T cells, after which naive cells were positively selected on CD45RA and the negative fraction became the memory subset. Blood was collected by leukapheresis, and PBMCs were isolated by Ficoll-Histopaque density gradient centrifugation and then cryopreserved in liquid nitrogen vapor phase. Analytical flow cytometry was used to check the purity and quantity of every magnetically sorted T cell population. Genomic DNA was isolated from each sorted fraction and quantified by UV absorbance on a Nanodrop 2000c. TCR CDR3 regions were amplified from genomic DNA by multiplex PCR using the deep immunoSEQ assay. Extracted genomic DNA from each cell subset was spread evenly across all wells of several immunoSEQ 96-well plates, with each plate serving as a replicate. Each replicate PCR for sorted subsets received about 220 ng genomic DNA, equal to around 32,000 T cell genomes. Purified libraries were measured with a Qubit 3.0 fluorometer, size-checked on a Bioanalyzer 2100, and measured again with the KAPA Library Quantification kit. A separate single-read 150-cycle Illumina NextSeq 550 flow cell was used to sequence each immunoSEQ 96-well plate. As for the original processing: Because the immunoSEQ output held only junctional sequences and lacked quality scores, the filtering could not match the filtering applied to full-length reads. Sequences were annotated with PyIR, a Python wrapper for IgBLAST v1.9, using IMGT germline references to assign V/J genes and CDR3. Any read was removed if the V/J assignment was weak (E-value above 1e-6), the CDR3 was missing, or the read contained stop codons, out-of-frame junctions, or ambiguous translated residues. V3J clonotypes were defined by identical inferred V gene, J gene, and CDR3 amino acid sequence. The percentage overlap between two repertoires was calculated by dividing the number of shared unique clonotypes by the size of the smaller repertoire. Three approaches were used to assess repertoire richness: RTK rarefaction, the Chao1 estimator, and Recon v2.1 estimates of unobserved clonotypes. Generation probabilities for all TCRbeta clonotypes obtained by the gDNA method from a handful of donors were computed using OLGA. Drawn from immuneACCESS, this table holds only the in-frame rearrangements with V and J called that TCRdb kept. Clones are partly lost; checked studies trace under half to an unresolved V gene and leave the rest unexplained. From that table come the V and J calls and clone size; the DNA was used to work out D and trimming. The sample records about a million clones, approximately 80% of which are singletons. The top ten constitute over 0.8% of the sample.

Cut back by 1 base and 4 bases, the V and J ends lie 8 bases apart. Including cysteine and phenylalanine, the CDR3 has 14 amino acids. Only the CDR3 DNA is retained, 42 bases long and in frame from the first base. CDR1 and CDR2 are read off the germline V gene as SGHAT and FQNNGV. Comments on this clone: No antigen is known for it. No clone much larger than this one lies a single base away; base qualities are absent.

The chain uses TRBV11-2 and TRBJ2-1, with an unclear D gene assignment. The sample taken for sequencing was memory CD4+ T cells from PBMCs. This specimen's cell subset or site label, interpreted: CD45RA-negative fraction. The clonotype comes from a man between 18 and 29 years old in good health. Some clones in this sample may be carry-over from other donors' samples. The CDR3 in this case is CASSLARRYNEQFF. The DNA sequence is given as TGTGCCAGCAGCTTAGCCAGAAGGTACAATGAGCAGTTCTTC.